These 12 T cell receptor beta chains share one sample of origin, sequenced in a study of blood T cell repertoires in COVID-19. Method: immunoSEQ multiplex PCR; TCRdb's copy keeps in-frame clones and lacks some. This table holds some 58,000 clones, around 90% found once. The sample was peripheral blood. These receptors all come from a human donor in a cohort sampled during active COVID-19.

The rearrangement uses TRBV6-2 or TRBV6-3 and TRBJ2-5; TRBD2 matches at 8 bases. CDR1 is MNHEY and CDR2 is SVGEGT in the germline V gene. The CDR3 length is 16 residues. V lost 5 bases and J lost 5; bases outside the gene matches: 13. CDR3 region: CASSHTAGVMLETQYF. The CDR3 bases are TGTGCCAGCAGTCACACAGCGGGAGTAATGTTGGAGACCCAGTACTTC.

V usage is TRBV4-1 and J usage is TRBJ2-1; 9 nucleotides line up with TRBD1. There are 16 residues in the CDR3. V dropped 0 bases and J dropped 2; count of bases not matched to a gene: 2. Germline CDR1 and CDR2: MGHRA and YSYEKL. CDR3: CASSQDGQGTYNEQFF. CDR3 nucleotides: TGCGCCAGCAGCCAAGATGGACAGGGGACCTACAATGAGCAGTTCTTC.

The rearrangement joins TRBV6-5 to TRBJ2-7; maybe TRBD1 (5 bases). The CDR3 runs 13 residues. The germline gives CDR1 MNHEY, CDR2 SVGAGI. V was trimmed by 7 bases and J by 6 bases, leaving 16 bases between them. CDR3 protein: CASTEGLGVEQYF. The DNA of the CDR3 is TGTGCCAGCACCGAAGGATTAGGGGTCGAGCAGTACTTC.

V usage is TRBV24-1 and J usage is TRBJ2-1; TRBD1 aligns across 7 bases. After removal of 5 bases from V and 6 bases from J, the junction contained 9 bases not matched to a gene. CDR3 length: 15 amino acids. Germline V gives CDR1 KGHDR, CDR2 SFDVKD. The CDR3 DNA reads TGTGCCACCAGTGCCCGGGACAGCTTTTCCAATGAGCAGTTCTTC. Translating it yields CATSARDSFSNEQFF.

The chain couples TRBV18 to TRBJ1-5; D is unclear. V lost 3 bases and J lost 3, with 15 bases in between. CDR3 size: 16 residues. Per germline, CDR1 KGHSH and CDR2 LQKENI. The CDR3 DNA reads as TGTGCCAGCTCACCTTCCAACAGTAATACCAATCAGCCCCAGCATTTT. This encodes CASSPSNSNTNQPQHF.

V usage is TRBV5-8 and J usage is TRBJ1-2; 8 bases align to TRBD1. V was clipped by 4 bases and J by 5 bases; unmatched bases: 10. CDR3 size: 15 residues. In germline, CDR1 is SGHTS, CDR2 YDEGEE. CDR3 sequence reads: CASSGTRTGKYGYTF. Here the CDR3 DNA reads TGTGCCAGCAGCGGAACGCGGACAGGGAAGTATGGCTACACCTTC.

This chain uses TRBV4-2 with TRBJ1-3, with D maybe TRBD1 (5 bases). Germline CDR1 LGHNA, CDR2 YNFKEQ. The CDR3 runs 16 residues. With 0 bases removed from V and 4 bases from J, the gap between germline ends came to 13 bases. CDR3 in amino acids: CASSQDMGGTGNTIYF. CDR3 nucleotide sequence: TGTGCCAGCAGCCAAGATATGGGGGGAACGGGAAACACCATATATTTT.

The rearrangement joins TRBV2 to TRBJ1-1; no clear D gene. Germline values: CDR1 SNHLY, CDR2 FYNNEI. The CDR3 totals 14 residues. With 4 bases removed from V and 4 bases from J, the gap between germline ends came to 13 bases. The CDR3 region is CASSVGRVGTEAFF. The CDR3 DNA reads as TGTGCCAGCAGTGTAGGGAGGGTGGGCACTGAAGCTTTCTTT.

CDR3 loop: CASSLGRSPNEQYF. As DNA, the CDR3 is TGTGCCAGCAGCTTGGGCAGATCCCCGAACGAGCAGTACTTC. The V and J genes are TRBV5-5 and TRBJ2-7, with no clear D. V gave up 0 bases and J gave up 5 bases, with 12 bases separating them. From germline, CDR1 is SGHKS and CDR2 YYEKEE (reference sequence). The CDR3 spans 14 residues.

The gene calls are TRBV19 and TRBJ1-2, with unresolved D. Deletions cut 2 bases from V and 4 bases from J, with 11 bases between. CDR3 length: 14 residues. The V gene's germline CDR1 is LNHDA and CDR2 SQIVND (reference sequence). In nucleotides, the CDR3 is TGTGCCAGTAGTATACAACGGGATCTCTATGGCTACACCTTC. Protein: CASSIQRDLYGYTF.

The V and J genes are TRBV11-2 and TRBJ1-1, with D possibly TRBD1 on 5 matching bases. Trimming stripped 5 bases from V and 2 bases from J, with 12 bases between. Germline CDR1 SGHAT, CDR2 FQNNGV. The CDR3 covers 14 residues. CDR3 sequence: CASSPGGSNTEAFF. CDR3 nucleotides: TGTGCCAGCAGCCCCGGGGGGTCTAACACTGAAGCTTTCTTT. The variable domain in full, completed from reference TRBV11-2 and TRBJ1-1, reads EAGVAQSPRYKIIEKRQSVAFWCNPISGHATLYWYQQILGQGPKLLIQFQNNGVVDDSQLPKDRFSAERLKGVDSTLKIQPAKLEDSAVYLCASSPGGSNTEAFFGQGTRLTVV.

This rearrangement joins TRBV27 to TRBJ1-5; TRBD1 agrees at 10 bases. In germline, CDR1 is MNHEY, CDR2 SMNVEV (reference sequence). The CDR3 covers 17 residues. Trimming cost V 4 bases and J 1 base; bases outside gene matches: 7. The CDR3 is CASSSRGQGNSNQPQHF. CDR3 coding DNA: TGTGCCAGCAGTTCCCGGGGACAGGGGAACAGCAATCAGCCCCAGCATTTT.